These 16 T cell receptor beta chains originate from one sample sequenced in a study of T cells expressing NK-cell markers. TCRdb reworked the 5' RACE reads into one entry per CDR3 protein, no DNA. The sample totals about 550,000 distinct CDR3 sequences. Input material: blood T cells: a sorted CD56 or NKG2C T cell subset, CD4+ or CD8+ T cells, or bulk PBMC T cells (not recorded which). The receptors come from a young man in good health.

The rearrangement links TRBV5-1 to TRBJ2-5; there is no DNA to check the TCRdb D call of TRBD1. Germline loops: CDR1 SGHRS, CDR2 YFSETQ. This CDR3 has 13 amino acids. The CDR3 protein is CASSSTGQETQYF.

The chain employs TRBV20-1 and TRBJ1-6; the TCRdb call, TRBD1, lacks DNA for checking. The CDR3 runs to 13 residues. Germline V gene sequence: CDR1 DFQATT, CDR2 SNEGSKA (reference sequence). CDR3: CSASGQVNSPLHF.

The genes are TRBV5-1 and TRBJ2-7. Looked up from germline, CDR1 is SGHRS and CDR2 is YFSETQ. The length of the CDR3 is 12 residues. This chain's CDR3 is CASSDTFYEQYF.

J is TRBJ2-4 and V is TRBV9; TCRdb picks TRBD1, but there is no DNA to check that call. There are 15 residues in the CDR3. The germline CDR1 and CDR2 sequences are SGDLS and YYNGEE. The CDR3 spells CASSPRWGAANIQYF.

The chain has TRBV12-3 or TRBV12-4 and TRBJ2-5; TCRdb gives TRBD1 as the D gene, but with no DNA this cannot be confirmed. This CDR3 comprises 16 residues. Here the CDR3 reads CASSTSRDRVLETQYF.

The CDR3 loop is CASKEGVSIDEQFF. The V call is TRBV12-3 or TRBV12-4, the J call TRBJ2-1; TCRdb calls TRBD2, which cannot be checked without DNA. This CDR3 comprises 14 residues.

V is TRBV7-8 and J is TRBJ2-2; with no DNA, the TCRdb D assignment of TRBD2 cannot be verified. Germline CDR1 is SGHVS and CDR2 is FQNEAQ. CDR3 length equals 15 residues. CDR3 loop: CASSSAPSMAGELFF.

The genes are TRBV27 and TRBJ2-3; the TCRdb call, TRBD1, lacks DNA for checking. The CDR3 sequence is 16 residues long. CDR1 is MNHEY, CDR2 SMNVEV, per germline (reference sequence). The CDR3: CASSPSGTGRTDTQYF.

The chain uses TRBV6-5 and TRBJ2-3; as DNA is missing, the TRBD2 call by TCRdb cannot be tested. The CDR3 is 16 residues long. Germline V gene data show CDR1 as MNHEY and CDR2 as SVGAGI. This CDR3 is CASSYGTAALGDTQYF.

This chain's CDR3 is CASSQDWGASNIQYF. The rearrangement joins TRBV4-2 to TRBJ2-4; the TCRdb D gene call, TRBD2, has no DNA to confirm it. Germline V gene data show CDR1 as LGHNA and CDR2 as YNFKEQ. The CDR3 totals 15 residues.

This chain uses TRBV25-1 with TRBJ2-1; TCRdb's D gene call, TRBD2, goes unchecked for lack of DNA. The CDR3 sequence is 14 residues long. Germline V gene data show CDR1 as MGHDK and CDR2 as SYGVNS. CDR3 loop: CASTTGTSYNEQFF.

This chain links TRBV7-9 with TRBJ2-3; TCRdb picks TRBD1, but there is no DNA to check that call. CDR3 length: 16 amino acids. Germline CDR1 reads SEHNR; CDR2 reads FQNEAQ (reference sequence). CDR3 protein: CASSSKTGSLTDTQYF.

The chain recombines TRBV29-1 with TRBJ2-2. The CDR3 is 14 amino acids. CDR1 and CDR2 from the germline V gene are SQVTM and ANQGSEA. CDR3 sequence reads: CSVGQESIGGELFF.

This chain uses TRBV11-2 with TRBJ2-1; the D gene TCRdb calls, TRBD2, cannot be checked with no DNA. Germline V lookup: CDR1 SGHAT, CDR2 FQNNGV. CDR3 size: 16 residues. The CDR3 sequence: CASSSASGADYNEQFF.

The chain couples TRBV29-1 to TRBJ2-7; the TRBD1 assignment by TCRdb is unverifiable without DNA. The germline CDR1 and CDR2 sequences are SQVTM and ANQGSEA. There are 13 residues in the CDR3. The CDR3: CSVNDKQGDEQYF.

The chain employs TRBV10-3 and TRBJ2-7; without DNA, the TCRdb call of TRBD2 cannot be checked. This CDR3 region has 12 residues. Germline V gene sequence: CDR1 ENHRY, CDR2 SYGVKD. The CDR3 here is CATQREAYEQYF.